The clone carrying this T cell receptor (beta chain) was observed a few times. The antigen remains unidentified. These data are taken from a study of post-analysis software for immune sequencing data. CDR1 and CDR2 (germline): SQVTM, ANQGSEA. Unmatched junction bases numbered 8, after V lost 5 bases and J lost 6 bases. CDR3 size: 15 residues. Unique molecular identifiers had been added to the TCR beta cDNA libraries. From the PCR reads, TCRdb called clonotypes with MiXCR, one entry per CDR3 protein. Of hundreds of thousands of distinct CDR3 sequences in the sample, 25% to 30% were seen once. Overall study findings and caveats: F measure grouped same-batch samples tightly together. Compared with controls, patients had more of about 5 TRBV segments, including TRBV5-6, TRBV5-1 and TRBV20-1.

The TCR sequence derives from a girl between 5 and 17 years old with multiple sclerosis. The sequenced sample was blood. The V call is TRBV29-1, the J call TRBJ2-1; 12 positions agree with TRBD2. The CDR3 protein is CSVTRLAGDSNEQFF. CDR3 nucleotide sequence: TGCAGCGTTACTCGACTAGCGGGGGATTCCAATGAGCAGTTCTTC.